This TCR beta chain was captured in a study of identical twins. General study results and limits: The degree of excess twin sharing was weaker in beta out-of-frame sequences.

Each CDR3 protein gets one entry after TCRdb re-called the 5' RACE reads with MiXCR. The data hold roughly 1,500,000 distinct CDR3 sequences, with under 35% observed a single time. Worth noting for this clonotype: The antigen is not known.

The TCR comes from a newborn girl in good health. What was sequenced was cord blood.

In DNA, the CDR3 is TGTGCCAGCAGCCCTGGGGGGCACGAAAAACTGTTTTTT. Translation gives CASSPGGHEKLFF. The chain links TRBV28 to TRBJ1-4; D possibly corresponds to TRBD1 (6 bases). The CDR3 is made up of 13 amino acids. V was pared by 6 bases and J by 8 bases, with 13 bases between. Germline V gene sequence: CDR1 MDHEN, CDR2 SYDVKM.